These 23 T cell receptor beta chains share one sample of origin, sequenced in a study of type 1 regulatory T cells. Via MiXCR, TCRdb re-called the reads, giving one row per CDR3 protein. The sample holds about 68,000 distinct CDR3 sequences, 63% seen once. These receptors' antigens are unknown. Input material: cultured T cells, either the whole culture or a sorted T cell fraction (not recorded which). Subset: Tr1-enriched cell product generated in vitro against host alloantigens. The receptors were sampled from a human donor in good health.

In its sample, this clonotype was seen a few times. The chain has TRBV5-1 and TRBJ2-1; no reliable D call. This CDR3 spans 13 amino acids. V was shortened by 0 bases and J by 4 bases, with 5 bases between the two germline ends. Germline CDR1 is SGHRS and CDR2 is YFSETQ. The CDR3 protein is CASSLGEYNEQFF. CDR3 nucleotides: TGCGCCAGCAGCTTGGGGGAATACAATGAGCAGTTCTTC. Filled out from reference TRBV5-1 and TRBJ2-1, the complete variable domain reads KAGVTQTPRYLIKTRGQQVTLSCSPISGHRSVSWYQQTPGQGLQFLFEYFSETQRNKGNFPGRFSGRQFSNSRSEMNVSTLELGDSALYLCASSLGEYNEQFFGPGTRLTVL.

The chain couples TRBV7-9 to TRBJ1-6, with D hard to call. Germline assignment: CDR1 SEHNR and CDR2 FQNEAQ (reference sequence). The V gene lost 2 bases and the J gene lost 7 bases, with 3 bases spanning the gap. CDR3 length: 12 residues. CDR3 in DNA: TGTGCCAGCAGCTTACGGAATTCACCCCTCCACTTT. It codes for CASSLRNSPLHF.

This chain connects TRBV20-1 to TRBJ2-7; D is perhaps TRBD2 (6 bases). CDR3 length: 10 amino acids. Germline lookup yields CDR1 DFQATT and CDR2 SNEGSKA (reference sequence). V dropped 6 bases and J dropped 7 bases, with 10 bases sitting between them. The CDR3 nucleotides are TGCAGTGCAGGTGCGGGAGAGCAGTACTTC. Residues: CSAGAGEQYF.

This clonotype turned up a few times. This rearrangement joins TRBV28 to TRBJ2-1; 11 nucleotides match TRBD1. The germline gives CDR1 MDHEN, CDR2 SYDVKM. Trimming removed 5 bases from V and 9 bases from J; junction bases left unmatched: 9. The CDR3 extends over 15 amino acids. CDR3 in amino acids: CASSPPGTGGVEQFF. CDR3 nucleotides: TGTGCCAGCAGTCCACCTGGGACAGGGGGAGTTGAGCAGTTCTTC. Using reference TRBV28 and TRBJ2-1 for the parts outside the CDR3, the full variable domain is DVKVTQSSRYLVKRTGEKVFLECVQDMDHENMFWYRQDPGLGLRLIYFSYDVKMKEKGDIPEGYSVSREKKERFSLILESASTNQTSMYLCASSPPGTGGVEQFFGPGTRLTVL.

The chain recombines TRBV7-6 with TRBJ2-3; unclear D gene. Between the trimmed V and J ends, which lost 4 bases and 0 bases, there was a span of 8 bases. Germline CDR1 is SGHVS and CDR2 is FNYEAQ. This CDR3 comprises 14 residues. DNA for the CDR3: TGTGCCAGCAGCTCCCGAACTAGCACAGATACGCAGTATTTT. Amino acids: CASSSRTSTDTQYF.

This clonotype was counted a few times. This chain connects TRBV20-1 to TRBJ1-6; no reliable D call. The ends were cut back, 7 bases at V and 9 bases at J, with 13 bases in the middle. There are 12 residues in the CDR3. In germline, CDR1 is DFQATT, CDR2 SNEGSKA (reference sequence). The CDR3 reads CSGTDAISPLHF. The CDR3 region has the DNA TGCAGTGGAACGGACGCTATTTCACCCCTCCACTTT.

This clonotype was picked up many times. This chain links TRBV5-1 with TRBJ2-5; 8 positions match TRBD2. The V segment lost 3 bases and the J segment 1 base; nucleotides outside the gene matches: 5. CDR3 size: 15 residues. Germline CDR1 SGHRS, CDR2 YFSETQ. In nucleotides, the CDR3 is TGCGCCAGCAGCTCTATAGCGGGGATCCAAGAGACCCAGTACTTC. This codes for CASSSIAGIQETQYF.

The sample holds a few counts of this clonotype. This chain connects TRBV7-2 to TRBJ2-5, with 11 bases that match TRBD2. Germline V gives CDR1 SGHTA, CDR2 FQGNSA. V was pared by 5 bases and J by 1 base, with 6 bases of the junction left unmatched. The CDR3 has 16 amino acids. The CDR3 reads CASSKTSGTFQETQYF. The CDR3 DNA sequence: TGTGCCAGCAGCAAGACTAGCGGGACCTTCCAAGAGACCCAGTACTTC.

J is TRBJ2-5 and V is TRBV20-1, with D tentatively TRBD1 (5 bases). The V and J ends lost 2 bases and 4 bases respectively, with 8 bases between them. CDR1 and CDR2 (germline): DFQATT, SNEGSKA (reference sequence). This CDR3 has 12 residues. The CDR3, as DNA: TGCAGTGCTAGAATCAGGGCAGAGACCCAGTACTTC. Amino acids: CSARIRAETQYF.

The chain uses TRBV12-3 or TRBV12-4 and TRBJ2-7; D is perhaps TRBD1 (6 bases). Deletions cut 6 bases from V and 1 base from J, with 16 bases between. The CDR3 runs to 15 residues. CDR3: CASSSTTGWSYEQYF. As DNA, the CDR3 is TGTGCCAGCAGCTCTACCACAGGGTGGTCCTACGAGCAGTACTTC.

Details on this clonotype: With a much larger clone just one base away, this may be a read error. Here the CDR3 omits its conserved ending phenylalanine or tryptophan, so a read error is the likely source. The chain has TRBV4-1 and TRBJ1-1; D is undetermined. V dropped 1 base and J dropped 1 base, with 13 bases sitting between them. Per germline, CDR1 MGHRA and CDR2 YSYEKL. The CDR3 runs to 16 residues. CDR3: CASSQAQAGGNTEAFS. CDR3 nucleotides: TGCGCCAGCAGCCAAGCCCAGGCAGGAGGGAACACTGAAGCTTTCTCT.

This clonotype was seen a handful of times. The V gene is TRBV7-9, the J gene TRBJ2-5; TRBD1 agrees at 9 bases. CDR1 and CDR2 (germline): SEHNR, FQNEAQ (reference sequence). There are 17 residues in the CDR3. V lost 5 bases and J lost 0; bases outside the gene matches: 10. This chain's CDR3 is CASSPGQGSMDQETQYF. The CDR3 DNA reads as TGTGCCAGCAGCCCCGGACAGGGGTCCATGGACCAAGAGACCCAGTACTTC.

The gene calls are TRBV7-9 and TRBJ2-1; TRBD1 agrees at 7 bases. The V segment lost 2 bases and the J segment 7 bases; nucleotides outside the gene matches: 5. Germline V gene sequence: CDR1 SEHNR, CDR2 FQNEAQ (reference sequence). The CDR3 is 14 amino acids. This chain's CDR3 is CASSLKDRSNEQFF. The CDR3 DNA sequence: TGTGCCAGCAGCTTAAAGGACAGGAGTAATGAGCAGTTCTTC.

V is TRBV6-5 and J is TRBJ2-3; D is uncertain. This CDR3 region has 17 residues. Per the germline V gene, CDR1 is MNHEY and CDR2 is SVGAGI. V was shortened by 6 bases and J by 2 bases, with 21 bases between the two germline ends. The CDR3 sequence is CASRKIPKIGTTDTQYF. The CDR3 coding sequence is TGTGCCAGCAGAAAAATACCAAAGATAGGCACCACAGATACGCAGTATTTT.

This rearrangement joins TRBV20-1 to TRBJ2-2; no reliable D call. The CDR3 sequence is 12 residues long. V lost 5 bases, J lost 4 bases, and 8 bases lay in between. Germline V lookup: CDR1 DFQATT, CDR2 SNEGSKA (reference sequence). The CDR3 here is CSALIPTGELFF. CDR3 DNA: TGCAGTGCTCTGATACCCACCGGGGAGCTGTTTTTT.

Turning to this clonotype: A clone one base away is much larger, so this may be a read error. The chain employs TRBV6-5 and TRBJ2-2; 10 bases agree with TRBD1. The V gene's germline CDR1 is MNHEY and CDR2 SVGAGI. CDR3 length: 14 residues. V shed 10 bases, J shed 7 bases, and the junction held 9 bases outside the gene matches. Here the CDR3 DNA reads TGTGCCACCATGGGACAGGGGTTAATCGGGGAGCTGTTTTTT. Amino acids: CATMGQGLIGELFF.

This clonotype appeared a single time. This sequence joins TRBV7-9 and TRBJ2-2, with 9 bases that match TRBD1. Germline lookup yields CDR1 SEHNR and CDR2 FQNEAQ (reference sequence). This CDR3 is built from 17 residues. The trim removed 5 bases at V and 0 bases at J, leaving 7 bases unmatched. The DNA for the CDR3 is TGTGCCAGCAGCCCCCGAGGACAGGGGACGAACACCGGGGAGCTGTTTTTT. Translated, it gives CASSPRGQGTNTGELFF.

This clonotype has just one count. The chain links TRBV5-1 to TRBJ2-5, with TRBD2 as a possible D gene (5 bases). Trimming cost V 2 bases and J 2 bases, with 7 bases left between them. Germline V lookup: CDR1 SGHRS, CDR2 YFSETQ. The CDR3 runs 13 residues. CDR3 amino acids: CASSFGEQETQYF. CDR3 DNA sequence: TGCGCCAGCAGCTTTGGGGAGCAAGAGACCCAGTACTTC.

The J gene is TRBJ1-2, the V gene TRBV13; D ambiguous. V shed 6 bases and J shed 8 bases, with 10 bases lying between them. Germline V gene lookup returns CDR1 PRHDT and CDR2 FYEKMQ (reference sequence). This CDR3 region has 11 residues. CDR3 residues: CASSLRGGYTF. In DNA form, the CDR3 reads TGTGCCAGCAGTCTCCGAGGAGGCTACACCTTC. Supplemented by reference TRBV13 and TRBJ1-2, the full variable domain reads AAGVIQSPRHLIKEKRETATLKCYPIPRHDTVYWYQQGPGQDPQFLISFYEKMQSDKGSIPDRFSAQQFSDYHSELNMSSLELGDSALYFCASSLRGGYTFGSGTRLTVV.

Within the sample, this clonotype is large. This chain uses TRBV29-1 with TRBJ1-1, with TRBD1 as a possible D gene (5 bases). Per germline, CDR1 SQVTM and CDR2 ANQGSEA. This CDR3 is built from 14 residues. The ends were cut back, 5 bases at V and 1 base at J, with 14 bases in the middle. CDR3 loop: CSVWQGYSNTEAFF. CDR3 in DNA: TGCAGCGTTTGGCAGGGCTACTCGAACACTGAAGCTTTCTTT.

For the CDR3, the DNA is TGTGCCAGCAGTCGGACTAGCTATGAGCAGTTCTTC. Protein: CASSRTSYEQFF. The chain recombines TRBV12-3 or TRBV12-4 with TRBJ2-1, with 8 bases identical to TRBD2. The CDR3 runs to 12 residues. The junction had 2 bases not matched to a gene; V was cut back by 5 bases and J by 8 bases.

This chain uses TRBV7-2 with TRBJ2-5; TRBD1 matches 9 bases. The CDR3 loop spans 14 amino acids. J gave up 5 bases and V 5 bases, and 6 bases lay outside the gene matches. Germline loops: CDR1 SGHTA, CDR2 FQGNSA. CDR3 residues: CASSPDRGWETQYF. CDR3 nucleotides: TGTGCCAGCAGCCCGGACAGGGGATGGGAGACCCAGTACTTC.

This clonotype has just a few counts. The chain has TRBV3-1 and TRBJ1-3, with D unclear. The germline V gene has CDR1 LGHDT and CDR2 YNNKEL (reference sequence). This CDR3 is built from 13 residues. The V end was cut by 2 bases, the J end by 4 bases, with 6 bases between. CDR3 loop: CASSQPLGNTIYF. CDR3 nucleotides: TGTGCCAGCAGCCAACCCCTCGGAAACACCATATATTTT.